One and the same sample provided the 23 T cell receptor beta chains below, sequenced in a study of CD8 T cells in Susac syndrome. Reverse transcription used about 0.5 to 1 ug RNA and random hexamers. MiXCR, run by TCRdb on the immunoSEQ multiplex PCR reads, gives a single entry per CDR3 protein. The sample lists some 95,000 distinct CDR3 sequences, about 93% occurring once. Sequenced sample: CD8+ T cells from PBMCs. The receptor source for this set is a human donor in good health.

The genes are TRBV12-3 or TRBV12-4 and TRBJ2-5, with 9 bases lining up with TRBD1. The junction had 0 bases not matched to a gene; V was cut back by 3 bases and J by 1 base. The CDR3 is made up of 14 amino acids. The CDR3 DNA reads TGTGCCAGCAGTTTGGGACAGGGCCAAGAGACCCAGTACTTC. Its protein is CASSLGQGQETQYF.

As to this clonotype: The junction departs from germline at one end; a sequencing error may be responsible. The chain joins TRBV25-1 to TRBJ1-1; 7 nucleotides match TRBD1. CDR3 length: 14 amino acids. CDR1 is MGHDK, CDR2 SYGVNS, per germline. CDR3 in DNA: TGTGCCAGCACCCAAGGGACAGTGAACTCTGAAGCTTTCTTT. It yields the protein CASTQGTVNSEAFF.

The V and J genes are TRBV23-1 and TRBJ2-1; tentative D call: TRBD1 (8 bases). TRBV23-1 is reported as an ORF; its role is uncertain. Trimming shortened V by 3 bases and J by 7 bases, and 16 bases separated the two germline ends. This CDR3 region has 15 residues. The CDR3 bases are TGCGCCAGCAGTCACTCGGACAGGGAGGGGAATGAGCAGTTCTTC. It encodes CASSHSDREGNEQFF.

The V call is TRBV27, the J call TRBJ1-2, with a possible D match to TRBD1 (6 bases). Trimming pared 7 bases from V and 6 bases from J, leaving 18 bases between. Per the germline V gene, CDR1 is MNHEY and CDR2 is SMNVEV (reference sequence). The CDR3 contains 14 residues. The CDR3, as DNA: TGTGCCAGCACCCCGGTGGGGGGGGGCCATGGCTACACCTTC. This encodes CASTPVGGGHGYTF.

This rearrangement joins TRBV19 to TRBJ2-1; D is unclear. Trimming removed 6 bases at V and 3 bases at J, with 9 bases between. Germline CDR1 LNHDA, CDR2 SQIVND (reference sequence). The CDR3 consists of 13 residues. The CDR3, as DNA: TGTGCCAGTAGCGCTGCACGCTACAATGAGCAGTTCTTC. Residues: CASSAARYNEQFF.

CDR3: CASSQESPGGRTNEKLFF. The DNA of the CDR3 is TGTGCCAGCAGCCAAGAGTCGCCAGGGGGCAGGACTAATGAAAAACTGTTTTTT. The chain uses TRBV3-1 and TRBJ1-4, with TRBD1 matching over 8 bases. This CDR3 has 18 amino acids. After removal of 0 bases from V and 2 bases from J, the junction contained 8 bases not matched to a gene. Germline CDR1 is LGHDT and CDR2 is YNNKEL (reference sequence).

V and J are TRBV7-9 and TRBJ2-1; the match to TRBD2 covers 10 bases. Germline V gives CDR1 SEHNR, CDR2 FQNEAQ (reference sequence). The ends lost 5 bases at V and 8 bases at J; junction bases unmatched: 9. The CDR3 has 15 residues. Written as DNA, the CDR3 is TGTGCCAGCAGCCATCGGATAGCGGGGGGCCATGAGCAGTTCTTC. It translates to CASSHRIAGGHEQFF. The full variable domain, its missing parts supplied by reference TRBV7-9 and TRBJ2-1, is DTGVSQNPRHKITKRGQNVTFRCDPISEHNRLYWYRQTLGQGPEFLTYFQNEAQLEKSRLLSDRFSAERPKGSFSTLEIQRTEQGDSAMYLCASSHRIAGGHEQFFGPGTRLTVL.

The gene calls are TRBV29-1 and TRBJ1-2; tentatively, D is TRBD1 (6 bases). The CDR3 is made up of 14 amino acids. The V gene's germline CDR1 is SQVTM and CDR2 ANQGSEA. V gave up 1 base and J gave up 3 bases, with 12 bases separating them. CDR3 DNA: TGCAGCGTTGAAGGAGTAGGGGGAGACTATGGCTACACCTTC. It yields the protein CSVEGVGGDYGYTF.

V usage is TRBV7-8 and J usage is TRBJ1-1, with D tentatively TRBD1 (5 bases). V was shortened by 5 bases and J by 7 bases, with 20 bases between the two germline ends. Germline V gives CDR1 SGHVS, CDR2 FQNEAQ. The CDR3 sequence is 15 residues long. CDR3 amino acids: CASSAEGHITGEAFF. The CDR3 nucleotides read TGTGCCAGCAGCGCAGAGGGGCACATCACAGGTGAAGCTTTCTTT.

The rearrangement uses TRBV15 and TRBJ1-1; D unclear. Germline V gene data show CDR1 as LNHNV and CDR2 as YYDKDF (reference sequence). V was pared by 0 bases and J by 4 bases, with 15 bases between. CDR3 size: 16 residues. The chain's CDR3 is CATSRDREGTGTEAFF. For the CDR3, the DNA is TGTGCCACCAGCAGAGATCGCGAGGGAACGGGCACTGAAGCTTTCTTT.

V usage is TRBV13 and J usage is TRBJ2-1, with 8 bases aligning to TRBD1. This CDR3 is built from 17 residues. The V segment lost 5 bases and the J segment 0 bases; nucleotides outside the gene matches: 9. The germline gives CDR1 PRHDT, CDR2 FYEKMQ (reference sequence). The CDR3 bases are TGTGCCAGCAGCCTGAACAGGGGGAGAAGCTCCTACAATGAGCAGTTCTTC. It specifies CASSLNRGRSSYNEQFF. The variable domain in full, with the rest retrieved from reference TRBV13 and TRBJ2-1, is AAGVIQSPRHLIKEKRETATLKCYPIPRHDTVYWYQQGPGQDPQFLISFYEKMQSDKGSIPDRFSAQQFSDYHSELNMSSLELGDSALYFCASSLNRGRSSYNEQFFGPGTRLTVL.

This chain joins TRBV4-1 and TRBJ1-6, with TRBD1 as a possible D gene (5 bases). Deletions cut 0 bases from V and 5 bases from J, with 11 bases between. The CDR3 has 16 residues. The germline V gene has CDR1 MGHRA and CDR2 YSYEKL. The CDR3 sequence is CASSQEWDGNNSPLHF. CDR3 in DNA: TGCGCCAGCAGCCAAGAGTGGGACGGCAATAATTCACCCCTCCACTTT.

The gene calls are TRBV5-1 and TRBJ2-1; 8 bases map to TRBD1. This CDR3 has 14 residues. Germline values: CDR1 SGHRS, CDR2 YFSETQ. J lost 8 bases, V lost 4 bases, and 8 bases had no gene match. The CDR3 sequence is CASSLGQGIDEQFF. In DNA form, the CDR3 reads TGCGCCAGCAGCCTAGGACAGGGTATCGATGAGCAGTTCTTC.

The V gene is TRBV27, the J gene TRBJ2-3, with a weak D call TRBD2 (6 bases). This CDR3 is 13 amino acids long. Germline CDR1 reads MNHEY; CDR2 reads SMNVEV (reference sequence). V lost 6 bases, J lost 2 bases, and 9 bases lay in between. The CDR3 loop is CASRIADTDTQYF. CDR3 sequence (DNA): TGTGCCAGCAGAATAGCGGACACAGATACGCAGTATTTT.

The chain has TRBV29-1 and TRBJ2-3; 7 nucleotides match TRBD1. Germline loops: CDR1 SQVTM, CDR2 ANQGSEA. CDR3 size: 15 residues. V was pared by 1 base and J by 2 bases, with 6 bases of the junction left unmatched. The CDR3 loop is CSVEGGTVLTDTQYF. In nucleotides, the CDR3 is TGCAGCGTTGAAGGAGGGACAGTACTCACAGATACGCAGTATTTT.

A single count supports this clonotype. The CDR3 here is CASSPRINTEAFF. In nucleotides, the CDR3 is TGTGCCAGCAGTCCCAGGATCAACACTGAAGCTTTCTTT. V is TRBV12-3 or TRBV12-4 and J is TRBJ1-1, with unresolved D. The length of the CDR3 is 13 residues. V dropped 5 bases and J dropped 2 bases, with 9 bases sitting between them.

The CDR3 DNA sequence: TGTGCCAGCAGTGGGGGAAGATACCGGGACCGACGCAATGAGCAGTTCTTC. Encoded protein: CASSGGRYRDRRNEQFF. The chain employs TRBV25-1 and TRBJ2-1; D is tentatively TRBD1 or TRBD2 (5 bases each). The length of the CDR3 is 17 residues. The ends were cut back, 4 bases at V and 6 bases at J, with 22 bases in the middle. Germline values: CDR1 MGHDK, CDR2 SYGVNS. Looking up the rest from reference TRBV25-1 and TRBJ2-1 gives the full variable domain: EADIYQTPRYLVIGTGKKITLECSQTMGHDKMYWYQQDPGMELHLIHYSYGVNSTEKGDLSSESTVSRIRTEHFPLTLESARPSHTSQYLCASSGGRYRDRRNEQFFGPGTRLTVL.

V usage is TRBV19 and J usage is TRBJ2-7; 11 bases are shared with TRBD1. The CDR3 totals 14 residues. Germline assignment: CDR1 LNHDA and CDR2 SQIVND (reference sequence). Trimming took 6 bases from V and 2 from J; bases not matched to a gene: 3. CDR3 DNA: TGTGCCAGTAGAATGGGACAGGGGGCCTACGAGCAGTACTTC. As protein: CASRMGQGAYEQYF.

The genes are TRBV5-1 and TRBJ2-1; D remains unclear. Between the trimmed V and J ends, which lost 8 bases and 6 bases, there was a span of 9 bases. There are 11 residues in the CDR3. Germline assignment: CDR1 SGHRS and CDR2 YFSETQ. CDR3 in DNA: TGCGCCAGTCGCCTAGTCAATGAGCAGTTCTTC. Its translation: CASRLVNEQFF.

The chain recombines TRBV15 with TRBJ2-1, with 11 bases fitting TRBD2. In germline, CDR1 is LNHNV, CDR2 YYDKDF (reference sequence). The junction had 2 bases not matched to a gene; V was cut back by 3 bases and J by 7 bases. The CDR3 runs to 14 residues. CDR3 residues: CATSSLAGGNEQFF. The DNA of the CDR3 is TGTGCCACCAGCAGCCTAGCGGGGGGAAATGAGCAGTTCTTC.

The V call is TRBV9, the J call TRBJ1-2, with 7 bases that match TRBD1. Germline V gene lookup returns CDR1 SGDLS and CDR2 YYNGEE. The CDR3 totals 14 residues. The ends lost 0 bases at V and 7 bases at J; junction bases unmatched: 6. The CDR3 here is CASSVETGLAGYTF. DNA of the CDR3: TGTGCCAGCAGCGTAGAGACAGGGTTAGCTGGCTACACCTTC.

The V and J genes are TRBV13 and TRBJ2-7, with no clear D. V was cut by 5 bases and J by 2 bases, with 13 bases left in between. The germline CDR1 and CDR2 sequences are PRHDT and FYEKMQ (reference sequence). CDR3 length: 14 residues. CDR3 region: CASSNTLAPYEQYF. The CDR3, as DNA: TGTGCCAGCAGCAATACACTTGCCCCCTACGAGCAGTACTTC.

This chain joins TRBV5-1 and TRBJ2-2, with TRBD1 matching over 9 bases. Trimming took 5 bases from V and 7 from J; bases not matched to a gene: 9. The V gene's germline CDR1 is SGHRS and CDR2 YFSETQ. CDR3 length: 15 amino acids. As DNA, the CDR3 is TGCGCCAGCAGGCCCGGGACAGGGTTCGGCGGGGAGCTGTTTTTT. Protein product: CASRPGTGFGGELFF.